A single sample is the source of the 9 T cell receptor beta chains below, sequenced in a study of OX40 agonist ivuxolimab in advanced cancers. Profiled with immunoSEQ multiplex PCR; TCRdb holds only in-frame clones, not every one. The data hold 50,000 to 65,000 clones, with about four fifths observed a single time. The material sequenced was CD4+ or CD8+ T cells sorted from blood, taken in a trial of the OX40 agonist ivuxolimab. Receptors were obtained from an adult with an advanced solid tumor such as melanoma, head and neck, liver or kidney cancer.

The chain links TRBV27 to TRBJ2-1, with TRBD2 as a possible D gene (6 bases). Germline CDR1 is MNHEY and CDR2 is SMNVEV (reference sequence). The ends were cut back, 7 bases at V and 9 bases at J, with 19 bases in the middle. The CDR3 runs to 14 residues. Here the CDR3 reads CASNLLGSGGEQFF. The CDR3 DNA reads TGTGCCAGCAACCTTCTCGGTAGCGGTGGTGAGCAGTTCTTC.

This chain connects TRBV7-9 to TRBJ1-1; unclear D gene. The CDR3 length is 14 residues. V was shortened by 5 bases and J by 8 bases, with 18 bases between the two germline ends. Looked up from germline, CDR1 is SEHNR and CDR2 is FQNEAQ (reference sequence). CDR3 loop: CASSPKGVDEEAFF. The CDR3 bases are TGTGCCAGCAGCCCTAAAGGCGTAGATGAAGAAGCTTTCTTT.

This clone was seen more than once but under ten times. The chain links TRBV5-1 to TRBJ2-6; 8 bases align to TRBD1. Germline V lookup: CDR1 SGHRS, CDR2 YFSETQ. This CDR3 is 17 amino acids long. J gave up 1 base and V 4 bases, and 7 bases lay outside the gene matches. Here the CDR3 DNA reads TGCGCCAGCAGCGGCGGGACAGGTCCTTCTGGGGCCAACGTCCTGACTTTC. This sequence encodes CASSGGTGPSGANVLTF.

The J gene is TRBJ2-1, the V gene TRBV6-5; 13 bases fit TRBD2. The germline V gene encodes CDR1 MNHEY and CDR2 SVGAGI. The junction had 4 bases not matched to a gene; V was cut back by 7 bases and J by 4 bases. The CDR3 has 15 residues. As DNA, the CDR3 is TGTGCCAGCAACCCGACTAGCGGGGGGTACAATGAGCAGTTCTTC. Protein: CASNPTSGGYNEQFF.

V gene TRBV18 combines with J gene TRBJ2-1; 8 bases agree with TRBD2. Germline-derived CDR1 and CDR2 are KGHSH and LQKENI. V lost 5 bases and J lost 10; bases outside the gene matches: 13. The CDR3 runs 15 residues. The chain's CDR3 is CASSASSAGGFEQFF. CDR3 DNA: TGTGCCAGCTCAGCCAGTTCTGCGGGAGGTTTCGAGCAGTTCTTC.

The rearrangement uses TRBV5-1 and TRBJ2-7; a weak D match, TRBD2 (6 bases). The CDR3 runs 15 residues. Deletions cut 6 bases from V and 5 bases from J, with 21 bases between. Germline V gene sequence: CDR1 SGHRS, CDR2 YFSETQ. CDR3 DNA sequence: TGCGCCAGCACCCCCTTGGGGCTAGCGACCCACGAGCAGTACTTC. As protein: CASTPLGLATHEQYF. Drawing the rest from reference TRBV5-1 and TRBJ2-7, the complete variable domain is KAGVTQTPRYLIKTRGQQVTLSCSPISGHRSVSWYQQTPGQGLQFLFEYFSETQRNKGNFPGRFSGRQFSNSRSEMNVSTLELGDSALYLCASTPLGLATHEQYFGPGTRLTVT.

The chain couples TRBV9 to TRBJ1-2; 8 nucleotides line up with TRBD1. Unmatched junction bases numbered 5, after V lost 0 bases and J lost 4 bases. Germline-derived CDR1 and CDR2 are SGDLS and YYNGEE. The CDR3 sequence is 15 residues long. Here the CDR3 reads CASSVDGTGTYGYTF. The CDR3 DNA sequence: TGTGCCAGCAGCGTAGACGGGACAGGCACCTATGGCTACACCTTC.

CDR3 residues: CASSLRGTSDNEQFF. The CDR3 DNA reads as TGCGCCAGCAGCCTTAGGGGGACATCCGACAATGAGCAGTTCTTC. The chain employs TRBV4-1 and TRBJ2-1; tentatively, D is TRBD1 (6 bases). Germline values: CDR1 MGHRA, CDR2 YSYEKL. The CDR3 runs 15 residues. With 4 bases removed from V and 5 bases from J, the gap between germline ends came to 15 bases.

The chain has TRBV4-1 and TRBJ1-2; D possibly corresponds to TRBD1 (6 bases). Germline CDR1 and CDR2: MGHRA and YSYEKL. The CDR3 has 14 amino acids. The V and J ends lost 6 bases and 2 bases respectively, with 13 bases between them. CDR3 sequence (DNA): TGCGCCAGCAGACCTGGACAGACAAACTATGGCTACACCTTC. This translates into CASRPGQTNYGYTF.